Reported below is one T cell receptor beta chain. Repertoires were generated with immunoSEQ multiplex PCR, while TCRdb's copy carries only in-frame clones and drops some. This sample has 65,000 to 95,000 clones, with approximately 93% found just once. The CDR3 runs to 13 residues. The germline V gene has CDR1 KGHSH and CDR2 LQKENI. V was cut by 6 bases and J by 6 bases, with 14 bases left in between. The record originates from a study of technical replicates of blood from a handful of donors. The sequenced material came from T cells isolated from PBMCs. V and J are TRBV18 and TRBJ1-1; a possible D gene is TRBD1 (5 bases). This clonotype was obtained from a human donor in good health. Written as DNA, the CDR3 is TGTGCCAGCTCGAACGCAGGGTCCCCTGAAGCTTTCTTT. Protein product: CASSNAGSPEAFF.